This entry lists 5 T cell receptor beta chains sequenced from one sample in a study of memory CD4+ T cells and cytomegalovirus serostatus. The sort gate was single viable CD3+CD4+CD8-CD45RO+ cells for memory CD4+ T cells. The assay was immunoSEQ multiplex PCR, and TCRdb's table has in-frame clones only and misses some. The sample has tens of thousands of clones; 60% to 75% are singletons. Sample: memory CD4+ T cells from blood. The source is an adult in good health and CMV-seropositive.

The chain couples TRBV4-1 to TRBJ1-4; D possibly corresponds to TRBD1 (5 bases). CDR3 size: 17 residues. V lost 0 bases and J lost 7, with 18 bases in between. Germline V gives CDR1 MGHRA, CDR2 YSYEKL. CDR3 in DNA: TGCGCCAGCAGCCAAGAAGAGGCCGGGACGCCCAGTGAAAAACTGTTTTTT. It specifies CASSQEEAGTPSEKLFF.

V and J are TRBV5-4 and TRBJ1-1; 10 nucleotides agree with TRBD1. In germline, CDR1 is SGHNT, CDR2 YYREEE (reference sequence). V dropped 0 bases and J dropped 4; count of bases not matched to a gene: 6. The length of the CDR3 is 16 residues. The CDR3 nucleotides read TGTGCCAGCAGCTTGGGACAGGGGGCTCGGGTCACTGAAGCTTTCTTT. Translated: CASSLGQGARVTEAFF.

Judged by abundance, this clone is medium-sized. This rearrangement joins TRBV5-4 to TRBJ1-4, with D unclear. Trimming pared 5 bases from V and 3 bases from J, leaving 11 bases between. Germline V gene data show CDR1 as SGHNT and CDR2 as YYREEE (reference sequence). The CDR3 has 14 residues. The CDR3 DNA is TGTGCCAGCAGTTCCCGGTTTGCTAATGAAAAACTGTTTTTT. This gives the protein CASSSRFANEKLFF.

The CDR3: CASRDRPNTGELFF. DNA for the CDR3: TGTGCCAGCAGGGACAGGCCGAACACCGGGGAGCTGTTTTTT. The chain recombines TRBV5-4 with TRBJ2-2; 7 nucleotides line up with TRBD1. Germline CDR1 SGHNT, CDR2 YYREEE (reference sequence). Trimming took 5 bases from V and 0 from J; bases not matched to a gene: 1. The CDR3 runs to 14 residues.

This clone was recorded a few times. The chain links TRBV5-6 to TRBJ1-3; the D is unclear. This CDR3 has 15 amino acids. Trimming removed 4 bases at V and 0 bases at J, with 11 bases between. CDR1 SGHDT and CDR2 YYEEEE come from the germline V gene. DNA of the CDR3: TGTGCCAGCAGCCAGCCCCAGAGCTCTGGAAACACCATATATTTT. Protein: CASSQPQSSGNTIYF.